These T cell receptor beta chains were read from a single sample in a study of cytomegalovirus exposure and HLA in healthy donors. Profiled with immunoSEQ multiplex PCR; TCRdb holds only in-frame clones, not every one. The data show roughly 86,000 clones, approximately 66% seen once. Sequenced material: PBMCs. Source of these receptors: a man younger than 40 in good health and CMV-seronegative. The CDR3 runs from the conserved cysteine through the conserved F or W. Each record gives: CDR3 length, clone size, D gene, J gene, V gene, CDR3 protein, CDR3 DNA. D genes are given only for firm matches. Clone sizes are given selectively: once, few, many, or a class where the clone is expanded.

len: 15; abundance: NA; d_gene: NA; j_gene: TRBJ2-7; v_gene: TRBV14; CDR3aa: CASSLTGLSGYEQYF; CDR3nt: TGTGCCAGCAGCCTAACGGGCTTAAGCGGCTACGAGCAGTACTTC
len: 14; abundance: NA; d_gene: NA; j_gene: TRBJ2-1; v_gene: TRBV7-8; CDR3aa: CASSSKQGRNEQFF; CDR3nt: TGTGCCAGCAGCTCTAAACAGGGAAGGAATGAGCAGTTCTTC
len: 15; abundance: NA; d_gene: TRBD1; j_gene: TRBJ1-3; v_gene: TRBV14; CDR3aa: CASSWDSFSGNTIYF; CDR3nt: TGTGCCAGCAGCTGGGACAGCTTCTCTGGAAACACCATATATTTT
len: 13; abundance: NA; d_gene: NA; j_gene: TRBJ2-5; v_gene: TRBV4-1; CDR3aa: CASSLAAQETQYF; CDR3nt: TGCGCCAGCAGCCTCGCCGCGCAAGAGACCCAGTACTTC
len: 15; abundance: NA; d_gene: NA; j_gene: TRBJ2-3; v_gene: TRBV7-7; CDR3aa: CASSLGTASTDTQYF; CDR3nt: TGTGCTAGCAGCTTAGGGACTGCTAGCACAGATACGCAGTATTTT
len: 17; abundance: NA; d_gene: NA; j_gene: TRBJ2-1; v_gene: TRBV9; CDR3aa: CASSFRALPGDYNEQFF; CDR3nt: TGTGCCAGCAGCTTCCGAGCACTGCCGGGAGACTACAATGAGCAGTTCTTC
len: 14; abundance: few; d_gene: TRBD1; j_gene: TRBJ1-1; v_gene: TRBV15; CDR3aa: CATQGSNRDTEAFF; CDR3nt: TGTGCCACACAGGGGTCCAACAGGGACACTGAAGCTTTCTTT
len: 13; abundance: few; d_gene: NA; j_gene: TRBJ2-1; v_gene: TRBV7-8; CDR3aa: CASRTRSLNEQFF; CDR3nt: TGTGCCAGCAGGACTAGAAGCCTCAATGAGCAGTTCTTC
len: 15; abundance: NA; d_gene: NA; j_gene: TRBJ1-3; v_gene: TRBV10-3; CDR3aa: CAISNGHTFGNTIYF; CDR3nt: TGTGCCATCAGTAACGGACACACCTTTGGAAACACCATATATTTT
len: 17; abundance: NA; d_gene: TRBD2; j_gene: TRBJ2-6; v_gene: TRBV5-4; CDR3aa: CASSLKREGPGANVLTF; CDR3nt: TGTGCCAGCAGCTTGAAGCGGGAGGGCCCTGGGGCCAACGTCCTGACTTTC
len: 14; abundance: NA; d_gene: NA; j_gene: TRBJ2-3; v_gene: TRBV11-3; CDR3aa: CASSASGDRNTQYF; CDR3nt: TGTGCCAGCAGCGCCTCGGGGGATAGGAATACGCAGTATTTT
len: 14; abundance: NA; d_gene: TRBD2; j_gene: TRBJ2-5; v_gene: TRBV9; CDR3aa: CASSTGGIQETQYF; CDR3nt: TGTGCCAGCAGCACGGGGGGAATCCAAGAGACCCAGTACTTC
len: 15; abundance: NA; d_gene: TRBD2; j_gene: TRBJ2-3; v_gene: TRBV6-5; CDR3aa: CASSYFVAGGPTQYF; CDR3nt: TGTGCCAGCAGTTACTTCGTAGCGGGGGGGCCTACGCAGTATTTT
len: 11; abundance: NA; d_gene: TRBD1; j_gene: TRBJ1-4; v_gene: TRBV7-9; CDR3aa: CASAGGEKLFF; CDR3nt: TGTGCCAGCGCAGGGGGTGAAAAACTGTTTTTT
len: 11; abundance: NA; d_gene: TRBD2; j_gene: TRBJ2-1; v_gene: TRBV7-8; CDR3aa: CASSQGTSGFF; CDR3nt: TGTGCCAGCAGCCAGGGGACTAGCGGATTCTTC
len: 13; abundance: NA; d_gene: NA; j_gene: TRBJ1-6; v_gene: TRBV30; CDR3aa: CAWSSKGGSPLHF; CDR3nt: TGTGCCTGGAGTTCAAAAGGGGGATCACCCCTCCACTTT
len: 14; abundance: NA; d_gene: TRBD1; j_gene: TRBJ2-7; v_gene: TRBV2; CDR3aa: CASSQDRAVYEQYF; CDR3nt: TGTGCCAGCAGTCAGGACAGGGCTGTCTACGAGCAGTACTTC
len: 13; abundance: NA; d_gene: TRBD1; j_gene: TRBJ2-5; v_gene: TRBV19; CDR3aa: CASIGTATETQYF; CDR3nt: TGTGCCAGTATCGGGACAGCTACGGAGACCCAGTACTTC
len: 15; abundance: NA; d_gene: NA; j_gene: TRBJ2-7; v_gene: TRBV7-8; CDR3aa: CASSSHRDTSYEQYF; CDR3nt: TGTGCCAGCAGTTCCCACCGGGACACCTCCTACGAGCAGTACTTC
len: 13; abundance: NA; d_gene: NA; j_gene: TRBJ1-1; v_gene: TRBV7-9; CDR3aa: CASSLSPDTEAFF; CDR3nt: TGTGCCAGCAGCTTATCCCCTGACACTGAAGCTTTCTTT
len: 15; abundance: NA; d_gene: TRBD2; j_gene: TRBJ2-1; v_gene: TRBV9; CDR3aa: CASSGRGRELYEQFF; CDR3nt: TGTGCCAGCAGCGGTCGTGGGCGGGAGTTATATGAGCAGTTCTTC
len: 14; abundance: NA; d_gene: TRBD1; j_gene: TRBJ1-2; v_gene: TRBV6-5; CDR3aa: CASSQTGGARGYTF; CDR3nt: TGTGCCAGCAGTCAGACAGGGGGCGCTCGGGGCTACACCTTC
len: 13; abundance: NA; d_gene: NA; j_gene: TRBJ1-1; v_gene: TRBV18; CDR3aa: CASSPDGGTEAFF; CDR3nt: TGTGCCAGCTCACCCGACGGAGGGACTGAAGCTTTCTTT
len: 16; abundance: once; d_gene: TRBD1; j_gene: TRBJ1-3; v_gene: TRBV4-2; CDR3aa: CASSQGQGATGNTIYF; CDR3nt: TGTGCCAGCAGCCAAGGACAGGGGGCAACTGGAAACACCATATATTTT
len: 12; abundance: NA; d_gene: NA; j_gene: TRBJ1-2; v_gene: TRBV7-8; CDR3aa: CASSLDAGGYTF; CDR3nt: TGTGCCAGCAGCTTAGATGCAGGTGGCTACACCTTC
len: 14; abundance: NA; d_gene: NA; j_gene: TRBJ2-5; v_gene: TRBV7-2; CDR3aa: CASSSDRYQETQYF; CDR3nt: TGTGCCAGCAGCTCAGACAGGTACCAAGAGACCCAGTACTTC
len: 14; abundance: NA; d_gene: TRBD2; j_gene: TRBJ2-1; v_gene: TRBV5-1; CDR3aa: CASSGLAGNNEQFF; CDR3nt: TGCGCCAGCAGCGGGCTAGCGGGGAACAATGAGCAGTTCTTC
len: 15; abundance: NA; d_gene: TRBD2; j_gene: TRBJ2-7; v_gene: TRBV27; CDR3aa: CASSLRTSGSYEQYF; CDR3nt: TGTGCCAGCAGTTTGAGGACTAGCGGGAGTTACGAGCAGTACTTC
len: 14; abundance: NA; d_gene: TRBD1; j_gene: TRBJ1-2; v_gene: TRBV19; CDR3aa: CASIRTGVDYGYTF; CDR3nt: TGTGCCAGTATCCGGACAGGGGTGGACTATGGCTACACCTTC
len: 14; abundance: NA; d_gene: NA; j_gene: TRBJ2-5; v_gene: TRBV5-1; CDR3aa: CASSPGGASETQYF; CDR3nt: TGCGCCAGCAGCCCTGGGGGGGCATCCGAGACCCAGTACTTC
len: 15; abundance: NA; d_gene: TRBD2; j_gene: TRBJ2-7; v_gene: TRBV4-1; CDR3aa: CASSHRTSGAYEQYF; CDR3nt: TGCGCCAGCAGCCACCGGACTAGCGGCGCCTACGAGCAGTACTTC
len: 13; abundance: NA; d_gene: TRBD1; j_gene: TRBJ1-2; v_gene: TRBV11-1; CDR3aa: CASSLAGGFGYTF; CDR3nt: TGTGCCAGCAGCTTAGCAGGGGGCTTTGGCTACACCTTC
len: 16; abundance: few; d_gene: NA; j_gene: TRBJ1-5; v_gene: TRBV5-6; CDR3aa: CASSLGGLRSDQPQHF; CDR3nt: TGTGCCAGCAGCCTCGGGGGGTTGAGGTCGGATCAGCCCCAGCATTTT
len: 18; abundance: NA; d_gene: TRBD1; j_gene: TRBJ1-4; v_gene: TRBV7-8; CDR3aa: CASSLDGARGDLNEKLFF; CDR3nt: TGTGCCAGCAGCTTAGATGGAGCCAGGGGGGACTTAAATGAAAAACTGTTTTTT
len: 15; abundance: NA; d_gene: TRBD2; j_gene: TRBJ2-7; v_gene: TRBV5-4; CDR3aa: CASSAAAGGSYEQYF; CDR3nt: TGTGCCAGCAGTGCCGCAGCGGGGGGCTCCTACGAGCAGTACTTC
len: 14; abundance: once; d_gene: NA; j_gene: TRBJ2-7; v_gene: TRBV5-4; CDR3aa: CASSFSSPPYEQYF; CDR3nt: TGTGCCAGCAGCTTTAGCAGTCCCCCCTACGAGCAGTACTTC
len: 15; abundance: NA; d_gene: NA; j_gene: TRBJ2-3; v_gene: TRBV7-6; CDR3aa: CASSFRGRTTDTQYF; CDR3nt: TGTGCCAGCAGCTTCCGGGGTCGCACTACAGATACGCAGTATTTT
len: 16; abundance: NA; d_gene: NA; j_gene: TRBJ2-5; v_gene: TRBV2; CDR3aa: CASSDLSFGSQETQYF; CDR3nt: TGTGCCAGCAGTGATCTGTCGTTTGGCTCCCAAGAGACCCAGTACTTC
len: 16; abundance: NA; d_gene: TRBD1; j_gene: TRBJ2-2; v_gene: TRBV5-5; CDR3aa: CASSLRGTGSSGELFF; CDR3nt: TGTGCCAGCAGCTTGCGAGGGACAGGGTCGTCCGGGGAGCTGTTTTTT
len: 13; abundance: few; d_gene: NA; j_gene: TRBJ2-7; v_gene: TRBV6-5; CDR3aa: CASSYRGASEQYF; CDR3nt: TGTGCCAGCAGTTACCGGGGGGCGAGCGAGCAGTACTTC
len: 18; abundance: NA; d_gene: TRBD1; j_gene: TRBJ2-1; v_gene: TRBV23-1; CDR3aa: CASSLLPSGDRGHNEQFF; CDR3nt: TGCGCCAGCAGTCTGCTACCATCTGGGGACAGGGGGCACAATGAGCAGTTCTTC
len: 16; abundance: NA; d_gene: TRBD2; j_gene: TRBJ2-2; v_gene: TRBV11-3; CDR3aa: CASSPGGAGAPGELFF; CDR3nt: TGTGCCAGCAGCCCCGGTGGAGCGGGGGCTCCCGGGGAGCTGTTTTTT
len: 15; abundance: few; d_gene: NA; j_gene: TRBJ2-1; v_gene: TRBV6-4; CDR3aa: CASSENGENYNEQFF; CDR3nt: TGTGCCAGCAGTGAGAACGGGGAAAATTACAATGAGCAGTTCTTC
len: 14; abundance: few; d_gene: NA; j_gene: TRBJ1-1; v_gene: TRBV19; CDR3aa: CATENPGENTEAFF; CDR3nt: TGTGCCACTGAGAATCCGGGAGAGAACACTGAAGCTTTCTTT
len: 16; abundance: NA; d_gene: TRBD2; j_gene: TRBJ2-1; v_gene: TRBV7-9; CDR3aa: CSSSYGLAGGFYEQFF; CDR3nt: TGTTCCAGCAGCTACGGACTAGCGGGGGGGTTTTATGAGCAGTTCTTC
len: 14; abundance: few; d_gene: NA; j_gene: TRBJ1-3; v_gene: TRBV11-2; CDR3aa: CASSGRISGNTIYF; CDR3nt: TGTGCCAGCAGCGGCAGGATTTCTGGAAACACCATATATTTT
len: 15; abundance: few; d_gene: TRBD1; j_gene: TRBJ1-1; v_gene: TRBV4-3; CDR3aa: CASSQGTGGFTEAFF; CDR3nt: TGCGCCAGCAGCCAAGGGACAGGGGGCTTCACTGAAGCTTTCTTT
len: 16; abundance: NA; d_gene: TRBD1; j_gene: TRBJ2-2; v_gene: TRBV5-1; CDR3aa: CASSLANRGRTGELFF; CDR3nt: TGCGCCAGCAGCTTGGCGAACAGGGGAAGAACCGGGGAGCTGTTTTTT
len: 15; abundance: NA; d_gene: NA; j_gene: TRBJ1-1; v_gene: TRBV28; CDR3aa: CASSLETVPNTEAFF; CDR3nt: TGTGCCAGCAGTTTAGAAACGGTACCGAACACTGAAGCTTTCTTT
len: 15; abundance: NA; d_gene: NA; j_gene: TRBJ1-4; v_gene: TRBV4-3; CDR3aa: CASSQDTGSNEKLFF; CDR3nt: TGCGCCAGCAGCCAAGATACAGGGTCTAATGAAAAACTGTTTTTT
len: 12; abundance: NA; d_gene: NA; j_gene: TRBJ2-3; v_gene: TRBV7-2; CDR3aa: CASSPSGDTQYF; CDR3nt: TGTGCCAGCAGCCCGTCCGGGGATACGCAGTATTTT
len: 15; abundance: NA; d_gene: TRBD1; j_gene: TRBJ1-2; v_gene: TRBV18; CDR3aa: CASSPGTDHLGGYTF; CDR3nt: TGTGCCAGCTCACCCGGGACAGACCACCTGGGTGGCTACACCTTC
len: 13; abundance: NA; d_gene: TRBD1; j_gene: TRBJ1-1; v_gene: TRBV6-6; CDR3aa: CASSRQGNTEAFF; CDR3nt: TGTGCCAGCAGTCGACAGGGGAACACTGAAGCTTTCTTT
len: 15; abundance: NA; d_gene: NA; j_gene: TRBJ1-5; v_gene: TRBV6-1; CDR3aa: CASSDPWRPLQPQHF; CDR3nt: TGTGCCAGCAGTGACCCATGGCGGCCGCTTCAGCCCCAGCATTTT
len: 15; abundance: once; d_gene: TRBD2; j_gene: TRBJ2-3; v_gene: TRBV15; CDR3aa: CATSRVRELADTQYF; CDR3nt: TGTGCCACCAGCAGAGTGCGGGAGTTGGCAGATACGCAGTATTTT
len: 14; abundance: NA; d_gene: NA; j_gene: TRBJ1-4; v_gene: TRBV14; CDR3aa: CASSQSGAGEKLFF; CDR3nt: TGTGCCAGCAGCCAATCTGGGGCAGGCGAAAAACTGTTTTTT
len: 13; abundance: NA; d_gene: TRBD1; j_gene: TRBJ1-5; v_gene: TRBV19; CDR3aa: CASKGQGNQPQHF; CDR3nt: TGTGCCAGCAAGGGACAGGGCAATCAGCCCCAGCATTTT